This T cell receptor (beta chain) derives from a study of blood T cell repertoires in COVID-19. For the study at large: Nucleic acid was either cDNA or gDNA, and it came from T cells, B-cell-depleted T cells, or PBMCs.

Trimming left V 4 bases short and J 6 bases short, with 13 bases between. The CDR3 sequence is 14 residues long. Germline assignment: CDR1 SNHLY and CDR2 FYNNEI. Repertoires were generated with immunoSEQ multiplex PCR, while TCRdb's copy carries only in-frame clones and drops some. The sample has 310,000 or so clones, around 90% seen once. Cohorts were assigned according to the clinical history that participants reported. The V and J genes are TRBV2 and TRBJ1-5, with a weak D call TRBD1 (5 bases). Input material: PBMCs or T cells enriched from blood (not recorded which). This TCR derives from a woman younger than 30 who had recovered from COVID-19. The CDR3 loop reads CASSVEGTGQPQHF. CDR3 coding DNA: TGTGCCAGCAGTGTCGAGGGGACTGGTCAGCCCCAGCATTTT. Full variable domain (outside the CDR3, taken from reference TRBV2 and TRBJ1-5): EPEVTQTPSHQVTQMGQEVILRCVPISNHLYFYWYRQILGQKVEFLVSFYNNEISEKSEIFDDQFSVERPDGSNFTLKIRSTKLEDSAMYFCASSVEGTGQPQHFGDGTRLSIL.